Below, 23 T cell receptor beta chains from the same sample are listed, as sequenced in a study of OX40 agonist ivuxolimab in advanced cancers. Method: immunoSEQ multiplex PCR; TCRdb's copy keeps in-frame clones and lacks some. The sample contains 50,000 to 70,000 clones, around 90% of which appear only once. Source: CD4+ or CD8+ T cells sorted from blood, taken in a trial of the OX40 agonist ivuxolimab. The receptors shown here come from an adult with an advanced solid tumor such as melanoma, head and neck, liver or kidney cancer.

The chain uses TRBV12-5 and TRBJ2-3, with 12 bases identical to TRBD2. V shed 6 bases, J shed 3 bases, and the junction held 4 bases outside the gene matches. The CDR3 has 15 amino acids. The V gene's germline CDR1 is LGHNT and CDR2 FRNRAP. The CDR3 nucleotides read TGTGCTAGTGGCGCTAGCGGGAGGGCTACAGATACGCAGTATTTT. Protein product: CASGASGRATDTQYF.

The V call is TRBV11-2, the J call TRBJ2-5; 8 bases align to TRBD2. This CDR3 spans 15 amino acids. J lost 5 bases, V lost 5 bases, and 10 bases had no gene match. Germline lookup yields CDR1 SGHAT and CDR2 FQNNGV. CDR3 coding DNA: TGTGCCAGCAGCGTAGGCACTAGCGGACCGGAGACCCAGTACTTC. This sequence encodes CASSVGTSGPETQYF. Complete variable domain (other parts from reference TRBV11-2 and TRBJ2-5): EAGVAQSPRYKIIEKRQSVAFWCNPISGHATLYWYQQILGQGPKLLIQFQNNGVVDDSQLPKDRFSAERLKGVDSTLKIQPAKLEDSAVYLCASSVGTSGPETQYFGPGTRLLVL.

A few counts support this clone. The V call is TRBV6-1, the J call TRBJ1-5; no definite D call. The CDR3 has 17 amino acids. Germline V gene data show CDR1 as MNHNS and CDR2 as SASEGT. The V gene lost 0 bases and the J gene lost 0 bases, with 12 bases spanning the gap. The CDR3 protein is CASSEARTTVSNQPQHF. As DNA, the CDR3 is TGTGCCAGCAGTGAAGCTAGGACGACGGTTAGCAATCAGCCCCAGCATTTT.

V usage is TRBV5-6 and J usage is TRBJ1-2; 7 nucleotides line up with TRBD1. CDR3 size: 12 residues. CDR1 is SGHDT, CDR2 YYEEEE, per germline. V shed 4 bases and J 8 bases; nucleotides not matched to a gene: 5. DNA of the CDR3: TGTGCCAGCAGCCGAGACAGGGAGGGCTACACCTTC. This encodes CASSRDREGYTF. The whole variable domain, filled in from reference TRBV5-6 and TRBJ1-2, reads DAGVTQSPTHLIKTRGQQVTLRCSPKSGHDTVSWYQQALGQGPQFIFQYYEEEERQRGNFPDRFSGHQFPNYSSELNVNALLLGDSALYLCASSRDREGYTFGSGTRLTVV.

The rearrangement uses TRBV28 and TRBJ1-2; D unresolved. V lost 3 bases, J lost 7 bases, and 12 bases lay in between. The CDR3 is made up of 13 amino acids. Germline lookup yields CDR1 MDHEN and CDR2 SYDVKM. The chain's CDR3 is CASSFRRGLGYTF. The CDR3 DNA is TGTGCCAGCAGTTTCCGTCGCGGTCTTGGCTACACCTTC.

This chain connects TRBV5-6 to TRBJ2-5, with D tentatively TRBD2 (5 bases). Trimming shortened V by 4 bases and J by 6 bases, and 22 bases separated the two germline ends. Per the germline V gene, CDR1 is SGHDT and CDR2 is YYEEEE. The CDR3 extends over 16 amino acids. As DNA, the CDR3 is TGTGCCAGCAGCCCGCGAACCGGCCGGGGTGGGAAGACCCAGTACTTC. This codes for CASSPRTGRGGKTQYF.

The chain combines TRBV6-1 with TRBJ1-2, with 8 positions matching TRBD1. Germline loops: CDR1 MNHNS, CDR2 SASEGT. Trimming took 7 bases from V and 2 from J; bases not matched to a gene: 9. This CDR3 has 15 amino acids. The CDR3 coding sequence is TGTGCCAGCATTCGATTGACAGGGGCGAACTATGGCTACACCTTC. Its translation: CASIRLTGANYGYTF.

The chain links TRBV5-5 to TRBJ1-4, with 10 bases that match TRBD1. CDR3 length equals 15 residues. The J segment lost 8 bases and the V segment lost 4 bases, leaving 8 bases of the junction unmatched. Germline V lookup: CDR1 SGHKS, CDR2 YYEKEE (reference sequence). The CDR3 protein is CASSVPSTGGEKLFF. DNA for the CDR3: TGTGCCAGCAGCGTGCCCTCGACAGGGGGCGAAAAACTGTTTTTT.

The table lists this clone with a few counts. This chain links TRBV27 with TRBJ2-5, with D unclear. Trimming pared 2 bases from V and 3 bases from J, leaving 1 base between. The CDR3 has 11 residues. Germline-derived CDR1 and CDR2 are MNHEY and SMNVEV (reference sequence). CDR3 sequence reads: CASSLKETQYF. As DNA, the CDR3 is TGTGCCAGCAGTTTAAAAGAGACCCAGTACTTC.

The chain links TRBV7-2 to TRBJ1-3; D call uncertain. CDR1 and CDR2 from the germline V gene are SGHTA and FQGNSA. CDR3 length equals 17 residues. V gave up 5 bases and J gave up 1 base, with 18 bases separating them. CDR3 sequence (DNA): TGTGCCAGCAGCCGTTTTCTGGCCCAAAAATCTGGAAACACCATATATTTT. It codes for CASSRFLAQKSGNTIYF.

This chain joins TRBV7-9 and TRBJ2-2; the D is unclear. Trimming removed 1 base from V and 1 base from J, with 10 bases in between. From germline, CDR1 is SEHNR and CDR2 FQNEAQ (reference sequence). This CDR3 has 16 amino acids. For the CDR3, the DNA is TGTGCCAGCAGCTTAGGACGGCAGTTGAACACCGGGGAGCTGTTTTTT. This sequence encodes CASSLGRQLNTGELFF.

The J gene is TRBJ2-6, the V gene TRBV7-9, with D maybe TRBD2 (5 bases). From germline, CDR1 is SEHNR and CDR2 FQNEAQ (reference sequence). This CDR3 spans 16 amino acids. Trimming removed 1 base at V and 4 bases at J, with 11 bases between. The CDR3 DNA sequence: TGTGCCAGCAGCTTAGAGCCGGGAATGGGGGCCAACGTCCTGACTTTC. This codes for CASSLEPGMGANVLTF.

The CDR3 DNA reads as TGTGCCAGCAGTGAATACGCGGGGGGCGCGGGAGGCTACACCTTC. Protein: CASSEYAGGAGGYTF. This chain connects TRBV6-1 to TRBJ1-2, with D possibly matching TRBD1 (6 bases). CDR1 MNHNS and CDR2 SASEGT come from the germline V gene. The CDR3 runs to 15 residues. V lost 2 bases and J 8 bases, leaving 18 bases between the germline ends.

The chain employs TRBV6-5 and TRBJ1-1; perhaps TRBD1 as D (6 bases). V gave up 2 bases and J gave up 1 base, with 11 bases separating them. CDR3 length equals 15 residues. Germline CDR1 and CDR2: MNHEY and SVGAGI. The CDR3 sequence is CASSYGGGRNTEAFF. CDR3 in DNA: TGTGCCAGCAGTTACGGGGGGGGCAGGAACACTGAAGCTTTCTTT.

The rearrangement links TRBV4-1 to TRBJ2-3, with 8 bases identical to TRBD1. The V gene's germline CDR1 is MGHRA and CDR2 YSYEKL. There are 16 residues in the CDR3. V shed 1 base and J 5 bases; nucleotides not matched to a gene: 8. The CDR3 DNA is TGCGCCAGCAGCCAAGGCTTCAGGGGGCGCGGAGATACGCAGTATTTT. It codes for CASSQGFRGRGDTQYF.

The chain couples TRBV30 to TRBJ2-7; 8 nucleotides match TRBD1. J was trimmed by 6 bases and V by 2 bases; bases with no gene match: 6. Germline values: CDR1 GTSNPN, CDR2 SVGIG (reference sequence). The CDR3 extends over 13 amino acids. The CDR3 region is CAWSSTGGLEQYF. The CDR3 coding sequence is TGTGCCTGGAGTTCTACAGGGGGTCTCGAGCAGTACTTC.

V and J are TRBV19 and TRBJ1-2; D is perhaps TRBD1 (5 bases). Germline V gene data show CDR1 as LNHDA and CDR2 as SQIVND (reference sequence). This CDR3 is built from 13 residues. Trimming pared 7 bases from V and 0 bases from J, leaving 9 bases between. DNA for the CDR3: TGTGCCAGTAAGAAGGGGACTAACTATGGCTACACCTTC. Translated, it gives CASKKGTNYGYTF.

The chain couples TRBV6-5 to TRBJ1-5; 7 bases are a match to TRBD1. The germline gives CDR1 MNHEY, CDR2 SVGAGI. This CDR3 is built from 15 residues. The V gene end was trimmed by 6 bases and the J gene end by 0 bases; junction bases not matched to a gene: 5. The CDR3 DNA reads TGTGCCAGCAGAAGGGGACAGATTAGCAATCAGCCCCAGCATTTT. Protein sequence: CASRRGQISNQPQHF.

The V gene is TRBV2, the J gene TRBJ1-2; D not certain. CDR3 length equals 10 residues. Germline CDR1 SNHLY, CDR2 FYNNEI. The V end was cut by 3 bases, the J end by 4 bases, with 0 bases between. The CDR3 sequence is CASSDYGYTF. The CDR3 DNA reads as TGTGCCAGCAGTGACTATGGCTACACCTTC.

This chain uses TRBV7-3 with TRBJ2-3, with D possibly called TRBD1 or TRBD2 (5 bases each). Looked up from germline, CDR1 is SGHTA and CDR2 is FQGTGA. V dropped 5 bases and J dropped 6 bases, with 15 bases sitting between them. This CDR3 is 14 amino acids long. CDR3 coding DNA: TGTGCCAGCAGCCGGGACGGCCGGTTTGATACGCAGTATTTT. Translating gives CASSRDGRFDTQYF.

The V and J genes are TRBV6-5 and TRBJ1-3; no definite D call. Per the germline V gene, CDR1 is MNHEY and CDR2 is SVGAGI. V lost 4 bases and J lost 0, with 10 bases in between. The CDR3 spans 15 residues. The CDR3 DNA reads as TGTGCCAGCAGTTCCGGACGGAACTCTGGAAACACCATATATTTT. It is translated as CASSSGRNSGNTIYF.

Only a few counts were recorded for this clone. The chain links TRBV6-1 to TRBJ2-1; the D is unclear. The V and J ends lost 3 bases and 10 bases respectively, with 10 bases between them. The CDR3 is 12 residues long. Germline assignment: CDR1 MNHNS and CDR2 SASEGT. CDR3 protein: CASSDWFDEQFF. The CDR3 DNA follows: TGTGCCAGCAGTGACTGGTTTGACGAGCAGTTCTTC.

This chain uses TRBV6-6 with TRBJ1-2; 10 positions agree with TRBD1. J gave up 9 bases and V 4 bases, and 8 bases lay outside the gene matches. The CDR3 totals 14 residues. CDR1 and CDR2 from the germline V gene are MNHNY and SVGAGI (reference sequence). The CDR3 DNA is TGTGCCAGCAGTTTCGGACAGGGGGTCGATAGCTACACCTTC. It codes for CASSFGQGVDSYTF.